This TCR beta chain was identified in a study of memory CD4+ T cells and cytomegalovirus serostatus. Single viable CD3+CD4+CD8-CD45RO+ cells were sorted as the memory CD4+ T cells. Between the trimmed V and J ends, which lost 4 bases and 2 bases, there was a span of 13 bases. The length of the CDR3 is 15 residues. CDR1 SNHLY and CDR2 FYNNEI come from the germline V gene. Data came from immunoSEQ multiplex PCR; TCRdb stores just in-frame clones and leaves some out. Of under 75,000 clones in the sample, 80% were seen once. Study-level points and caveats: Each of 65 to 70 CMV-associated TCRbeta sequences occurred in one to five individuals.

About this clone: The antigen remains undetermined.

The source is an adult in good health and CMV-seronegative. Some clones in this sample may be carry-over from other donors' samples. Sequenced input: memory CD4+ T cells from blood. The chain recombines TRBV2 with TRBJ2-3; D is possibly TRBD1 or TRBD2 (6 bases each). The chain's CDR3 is CASSVGAGTTDTQYF. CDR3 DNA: TGTGCCAGCAGTGTGGGGGCGGGGACCACAGATACGCAGTATTTT.